The subject of this entry is one T cell receptor beta chain. The data derive from a study of blood T cell repertoires in COVID-19. TCRdb's table, derived via immunoSEQ multiplex PCR, lists solely in-frame clones and lacks some. The data show some 85,000 clones, with roughly 87% seen just once and around 8.6% held by the top ten. This receptor was obtained from a man aged 50-59 years with acute or convalescent COVID-19. Input material: peripheral blood.

CDR3 DNA: TGTGCCAGCAGCTTAGGGACAGGGATAAATGAAAAACTGTTTTTT. Translation gives CASSLGTGINEKLFF. The chain combines TRBV7-9 with TRBJ1-4, with TRBD1 identical over 8 bases. The V gene end was trimmed by 1 base and the J gene end by 5 bases; junction bases not matched to a gene: 3. The CDR3 is made up of 15 amino acids. The germline V gene has CDR1 SEHNR and CDR2 FQNEAQ (reference sequence).